The clone carrying this T cell receptor beta chain was counted between two and nine times. The data were taken from a study of control samples from healthy donors and cancer patients. This CDR3 has 15 residues. Data came from immunoSEQ multiplex PCR; TCRdb stores just in-frame clones and leaves some out. The table shows about 71,000 clones, with roughly nine tenths occurring only once. The sequence derives from a man aged 60-69 years with lung cancer. The V and J genes are TRBV21-1 and TRBJ2-5; the table names TRBD1, a call not compared with the DNA. TRBV21-1 is labeled a pseudogene. Input material: PBMCs. The CDR3 DNA reads TGTGCCAGCAGCAAGGATCGACACCTTGAGGAGACCCAGTACTTC. Protein product: CASSKDRHLEETQYF.